This T cell receptor (beta chain) was profiled in a study of shared clonotypes between healthy human individuals. From germline, CDR1 is SGHRS and CDR2 YFSETQ. Trimming removed 0 bases from V and 16 bases from J; junction bases left unmatched: 7. This CDR3 contains 13 residues. Here immunoSEQ multiplex PCR was the method, and the copy in TCRdb shows in-frame clones only, minus some. The sample holds over a million clones, about 70% seen once. The sequenced sample consisted of memory CD4+ T cells sorted from blood. As for subset: CD45RA-negative fraction. The chain joins TRBV5-1 to TRBJ2-1; the match to TRBD2 covers 10 bases. The receptor was derived from a man younger than 30 in good health. The CDR3 DNA reads as TGCGCCAGCAGCTTGGCCGGGAGCGGGAGGGGATTCTTC. This encodes CASSLAGSGRGFF.